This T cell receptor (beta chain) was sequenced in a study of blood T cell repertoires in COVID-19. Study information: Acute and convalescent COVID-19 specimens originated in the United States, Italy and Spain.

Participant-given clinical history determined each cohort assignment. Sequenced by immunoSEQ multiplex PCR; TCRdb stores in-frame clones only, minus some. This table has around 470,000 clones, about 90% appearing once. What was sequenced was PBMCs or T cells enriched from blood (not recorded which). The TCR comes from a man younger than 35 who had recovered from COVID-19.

The CDR3 coding sequence is TGCACCCCGAGCAGCGGATCCTACGAGCAGTACTTC. Translating gives CTPSSGSYEQYF. The chain joins TRBV29-1 to TRBJ2-7; D might be TRBD2 (5 bases). This CDR3 comprises 12 residues. Germline CDR1 is SQVTM and CDR2 is ANQGSEA.